This record covers a single T cell receptor (beta chain). Its antigen remains unidentified. A second PCR of roughly 7 to 11 cycles used a sample-barcoded 5' primer and a J-beta primer mix. The template-switch adaptor, which had 12 random nucleotides, put a tag on each cDNA molecule. TCRdb reprocessed the 5' RACE reads via MiXCR and lists one record per CDR3 protein. Of 650,000 to 900,000 distinct CDR3 sequences listed, 62% are singletons. The data were obtained in a study of blood T cells in healthy people across ages. Notes on the study in general: Aged donors had fewer naive CD4+ cells and lower diversity than long-lived donors. Older age went with lower TCR beta diversity per million T cells, in a roughly linear way.

This CDR3 has 17 residues. The sequencing sample was made of blood. This sequence was found in a man in his thirties or forties in good health. The chain joins TRBV21-1 to TRBJ2-6; the table's D call of TRBD2 was not tested on the DNA. TRBV21-1 is a pseudogene segment. CDR3 nucleotide sequence: TGTGCCAGCAGCCGAACGAGGGACCACTCTGGGGCCAACGTCCTGACTTTC. Its translation is CASSRTRDHSGANVLTF.